The sequence of this TCR beta chain was determined in a study of CD8 T cells in ankylosing spondylitis. A quantitative 5'-RACE method, one with molecular barcodes, was used to make TCR beta libraries. TCRdb reprocessed the 5' RACE reads with MiXCR, giving one entry per CDR3 protein. The sample includes roughly 180,000 distinct CDR3 sequences, more than 9% of them seen just once. This clonotype was found many times. Its antigen is still unknown. The CDR3 is 14 amino acids. V gave up 7 bases and J gave up 0 bases, with 13 bases separating them. Whole-study results and caveats: One TCR beta motif, made up of seven to nine highly homologous variants, appeared characteristic of ankylosing spondylitis blood. A number of the motif variants had already been described in reactive arthritis synovial fluid and blood. As reported, disease-linked clones showed significant enrichment in matched ankylosing spondylitis synovial fluid.

Sequenced input: blood, either unsorted or a sorted T cell fraction (not recorded which). This clonotype was sampled from a male donor with ankylosing spondylitis or in good health (not recorded which). The V call is TRBV12-3 or TRBV12-4, the J call TRBJ2-7, with D perhaps TRBD1 (6 bases). In DNA, the CDR3 is TGTGCCAGCACCCTAGGGGGTACCTCCTACGAGCAGTACTTC. Protein: CASTLGGTSYEQYF.